Below, 21 T cell receptor beta chains from the same sample are listed, as sequenced in a study of response to subunit inactivated influenza vaccine (dated by TCRdb to 2017 to 2018). The library was made by RT-PCR. TCRdb records Illumina HiSeq 2500 as the sequencer. TCRdb redid the processing of the public reads, applying fastp at Q25 and MiXCR, and retained in-frame beta chains. Rows are combined by CDR3 protein, so each entry shows the most common genes and DNA. A total of around 850,000 distinct CDR3 sequences appear in this sample, less than 20% of them only once. Approximately 10% of the sample rests with the top ten. Sample: PBMCs from blood, taken roughly 5 days after vaccination. These receptors all stem from a man aged 50 or older who received an inactivated influenza vaccine. Donor details come from another sample of the same person, matched by shared clones.

The CDR3 nucleotides are TGTGCCAGCAGCTGCTCTCCCGGTCTAGATAACGAGCAGTACTTC. Its translation: CASSCSPGLDNEQYF. J is TRBJ2-7 and V is TRBV5-6; D call uncertain. The CDR3 spans 15 residues. Trimming removed 3 bases from V and 5 bases from J, with 18 bases in between. Germline CDR1 is SGHDT and CDR2 is YYEEEE. Combining the CDR3 with reference TRBV5-6 and TRBJ2-7 gives the whole variable domain DAGVTQSPTHLIKTRGQQVTLRCSPKSGHDTVSWYQQALGQGPQFIFQYYEEEERQRGNFPDRFSGHQFPNYSSELNVNALLLGDSALYLCASSCSPGLDNEQYFGPGTRLTVT.

This clonotype was seen more than once but under ten times. The chain combines TRBV9 with TRBJ2-1; TRBD1 agrees at 9 bases. With 0 bases clipped from V and 2 bases from J, the junction kept 0 bases outside the gene matches. The CDR3 is 15 amino acids. The germline gives CDR1 SGDLS, CDR2 YYNGEE. CDR3 sequence (DNA): TGTGCCAGCAGCGTAGGGGACAGGGCCTACAATGAGCAGTTCTTC. It is translated as CASSVGDRAYNEQFF.

This clonotype occurred many times. The J gene is TRBJ1-2, the V gene TRBV5-1, with a weak D call TRBD1 (5 bases). This CDR3 comprises 13 residues. Between the trimmed V and J ends, which lost 4 bases and 8 bases, there was a span of 15 bases. CDR1 is SGHRS, CDR2 YFSETQ, per germline. CDR3 nucleotides: TGCGCCAGCAGCACAGGAGGGAGGGGCGGCTACACCTTC. It translates to CASSTGGRGGYTF.

On this clonotype itself: A junction boundary mismatches the germline segment, possibly from a read error. This chain links TRBV20-1 with TRBJ2-7; D may be TRBD1 or TRBD2 (5 bases each). CDR1 is DFQATT, CDR2 SNEGSKA, per germline (reference sequence). The CDR3 has 11 residues. The CDR3 coding sequence is TGCAGTGTCGCTCGGGGCTACGAGCAGGACTTC. Protein: CSVARGYEQDF.

The CDR3 sequence: CSVTRTGYEQYF. In nucleotides, the CDR3 is TGCAGTGTCACTAGGACGGGCTACGAGCAGTACTTC. V and J are TRBV20-1 and TRBJ2-7; tentative D call: TRBD2 (5 bases). V was trimmed by 7 bases and J by 3 bases, leaving 13 bases between them. Germline-derived CDR1 and CDR2 are DFQATT and SNEGSKA (reference sequence). The CDR3 is made up of 12 amino acids.

The rearrangement joins TRBV7-9 to TRBJ2-1, with 11 bases that match TRBD2. The ends lost 1 base at V and 10 bases at J; junction bases unmatched: 9. Germline CDR1 SEHNR, CDR2 FQNEAQ (reference sequence). This CDR3 region has 16 residues. In DNA, the CDR3 is TGTGCCAGCAGCTTAGTTTTAAGGCTAGCGGGAGGAGAGCAGTTCTTC. Its protein is CASSLVLRLAGGEQFF.

This clonotype has only a few counts. DNA of the CDR3: TGTGCCAAAAATGGGGGACAGGGCGACAACGTCCTGACTTTC. The encoded protein is CAKNGGQGDNVLTF. The chain carries TRBV21-1 and TRBJ2-6; the DNA was not compared with TRBD1, the D call given in the table. TRBV21-1 is deemed a pseudogene. This CDR3 contains 14 residues.

This clonotype was seen many times. The chain carries TRBV12-3 or TRBV12-4 and TRBJ1-3, with 8 bases lining up with TRBD1. The length of the CDR3 is 19 residues. Losses at the gene ends were 7 bases for V and 3 bases for J; bases not matched to a gene: 20. This CDR3 reads CASTPGWGQAPEVGNTIYF. CDR3 nucleotides: TGTGCCAGCACCCCCGGGTGGGGACAGGCCCCTGAAGTTGGAAACACCATATATTTT.

V and J are TRBV28 and TRBJ1-5; no firm D call. The CDR3 covers 12 residues. Germline CDR1 and CDR2: MDHEN and SYDVKM. V lost 8 bases, J lost 3 bases, and 8 bases lay in between. Written as DNA, the CDR3 is TGTGCCAGCCTTACCCTCAATCAGCCCCAGCATTTT. This encodes CASLTLNQPQHF.

This clonotype was seen only a few times. The CDR3 reads CASSGKQGSPVYEQYF. The CDR3 DNA reads TGTGCCAGCAGCGGAAAACAGGGGTCCCCTGTCTACGAGCAGTACTTC. The gene calls are TRBV9 and TRBJ2-7; 7 bases are shared with TRBD1. The germline CDR1 and CDR2 sequences are SGDLS and YYNGEE. V lost 3 bases and J lost 3; bases outside the gene matches: 12. The CDR3 extends over 16 amino acids.

The chain has TRBV9 and TRBJ2-5, with 8 bases lining up with TRBD2. The CDR3 loop spans 16 amino acids. V gave up 4 bases and J gave up 2 bases; unmatched junction bases: 10. Germline V gene data show CDR1 as SGDLS and CDR2 as YYNGEE. CDR3: CASSPGGGRTQETQYF. CDR3 DNA: TGTGCCAGCAGCCCGGGGGGGGGACGGACTCAAGAGACCCAGTACTTC.

J is TRBJ2-1 and V is TRBV6-5; 16 bases match TRBD2. The CDR3 sequence is 13 residues long. Germline trimming cut 6 bases from V and 14 bases from J; bases unmatched to any gene: 4. The germline gives CDR1 MNHEY, CDR2 SVGAGI. CDR3 region: CASRGLAGGREFF. The DNA for the CDR3 is TGTGCCAGCAGGGGACTAGCGGGAGGGAGAGAGTTCTTC.

The chain employs TRBV5-1 and TRBJ1-1; D gene unclear. This CDR3 has 13 residues. V lost 4 bases and J 3 bases, leaving 10 bases between the germline ends. Looked up from germline, CDR1 is SGHRS and CDR2 is YFSETQ. CDR3 sequence reads: CASSTRRDTEAFF. The DNA of the CDR3 is TGCGCCAGCAGCACTCGTAGGGACACTGAAGCTTTCTTT.

The rearrangement uses TRBV30 and TRBJ2-2; D gene ambiguous. The V end lost 0 bases, the J end lost 7 bases, and 12 bases lay between the germline ends. CDR3 length: 14 amino acids. Germline V gene data show CDR1 as GTSNPN and CDR2 as SVGIG (reference sequence). The CDR3 reads CAWSVRAGNGELFF. The CDR3 nucleotides read TGTGCCTGGAGTGTACGGGCTGGGAACGGGGAGCTGTTTTTT.

V and J are TRBV20-1 and TRBJ2-5; tentative D call: TRBD2 (7 bases). This CDR3 spans 15 amino acids. Trimming stripped 5 bases from V and 7 bases from J, with 23 bases between. From germline, CDR1 is DFQATT and CDR2 SNEGSKA (reference sequence). The chain's CDR3 is CSAGEGGHRPGTQYF. CDR3 coding DNA: TGCAGTGCTGGGGAGGGGGGGCATCGACCGGGGACCCAGTACTTC.

The chain couples TRBV29-1 to TRBJ2-5, with TRBD1 as a possible D gene (6 bases). The CDR3 length is 14 residues. The ends were cut back, 3 bases at V and 2 bases at J, with 13 bases in the middle. Germline V gene lookup returns CDR1 SQVTM and CDR2 ANQGSEA. In DNA form, the CDR3 reads TGCAGCGTTGAGGGACATAGTTTGCAAGAGACCCAGTACTTC. Translated: CSVEGHSLQETQYF.

The chain links TRBV5-1 to TRBJ2-7; D may match TRBD1 or TRBD2 (5 bases each). V lost 0 bases and J 2 bases, leaving 12 bases between the germline ends. The CDR3 runs to 15 residues. Germline lookup yields CDR1 SGHRS and CDR2 YFSETQ. CDR3 in amino acids: CASSLAGPRTYEQYF. CDR3 DNA sequence: TGCGCCAGCAGCTTGGCGGGACCACGGACCTACGAGCAGTACTTC. Variable domain in full (rest from reference TRBV5-1 and TRBJ2-7): KAGVTQTPRYLIKTRGQQVTLSCSPISGHRSVSWYQQTPGQGLQFLFEYFSETQRNKGNFPGRFSGRQFSNSRSEMNVSTLELGDSALYLCASSLAGPRTYEQYFGPGTRLTVT.

This clonotype was seen at least ten times. The rearrangement links TRBV12-3 or TRBV12-4 to TRBJ2-2, with D perhaps being TRBD1 or TRBD2 (5 bases each). The CDR3 length is 15 residues. V was pared by 4 bases and J by 4 bases, with 13 bases between. The DNA for the CDR3 is TGTGCCAGCAGTTATTGGGGGACGGGCACCGGGGAGCTGTTTTTT. It specifies CASSYWGTGTGELFF.

This clonotype appeared a few times. The rearrangement joins TRBV7-2 to TRBJ2-1; 11 bases align to TRBD2. The CDR3 has 16 residues. V was clipped by 5 bases and J by 7 bases; unmatched bases: 10. Germline loops: CDR1 SGHTA, CDR2 FQGNSA. The CDR3 here is CASSRPHSGGANEQFF. The CDR3 bases are TGTGCCAGCAGCAGACCACATAGCGGGGGGGCGAATGAGCAGTTCTTC.

The gene calls are TRBV4-3 and TRBJ2-3; a possible D gene is TRBD2 (6 bases). The CDR3 sequence is 15 residues long. Germline CDR1 is LGHNA and CDR2 is YSLEER. Trimming left V 3 bases short and J 4 bases short, with 14 bases between. The CDR3 loop is CASSQDRGGADTQYF. DNA for the CDR3: TGCGCCAGCAGCCAGGATAGGGGCGGGGCAGATACGCAGTATTTT.

This clonotype was found a few times. The rearrangement links TRBV2 to TRBJ2-1; TRBD1 agrees at 7 bases. J gave up 5 bases and V 6 bases, and 4 bases lay outside the gene matches. The CDR3 consists of 13 residues. The V gene's germline CDR1 is SNHLY and CDR2 FYNNEI. As DNA, the CDR3 is TGTGCCAGCAGGCCGGGACAGAACAATGAGCAGTTCTTC. It codes for CASRPGQNNEQFF.